The rows below give T cell receptor beta chains drawn from one sample of a study of a mutant IDH1 vaccine in newly diagnosed glioma. Sequencing used immunoSEQ multiplex PCR; TCRdb keeps in-frame clones, though not all of them. This table holds tens of thousands of clones, around four fifths found once. No cognate antigen is known for these TCRs. The sample in question was PBMCs, obtained from a glioma patient whose treatment included an IDH1 peptide vaccine. The receptors come from a man between 50 and 59 years old with glioma. The CDR3 runs from the conserved cysteine through the conserved F or W. The D gene is left open where the match is weak. Not every row has a clone size; where given, it reads once, few, many or a size class.

cdr3_aa cdr3_nt d_call j_call clone_size v_call
CASSLRTEANYGYTF TGTGCCAGCAGCCTCAGGACAGAAGCTAACTATGGCTACACCTTC NA TRBJ1-2 NA TRBV9
CASSLQDNQPQHF TGTGCCAGCAGCTTACAGGATAATCAGCCCCAGCATTTT NA TRBJ1-5 NA TRBV7-2
CASSFQGANYGYTF TGCGCCAGCAGCTTTCAGGGGGCTAACTATGGCTACACCTTC TRBD1 TRBJ1-2 once TRBV5-1
CASSLILGETQYF TGTGCCAGCAGTTTAATACTAGGGGAGACCCAGTACTTC NA TRBJ2-5 NA TRBV27
CASSQDWGHGNTIYF TGCGCCAGCAGCCAAGACTGGGGACATGGAAACACCATATATTTT NA TRBJ1-3 NA TRBV4-1
CASSYEASSYNEQFF TGTGCCAGCAGTTACGAGGCGAGCTCCTACAATGAGCAGTTCTTC NA TRBJ2-1 NA TRBV6-6
CASSLDRGPGTGELFF TGCGCCAGCAGCCTCGACAGGGGCCCGGGGACCGGGGAGCTGTTTTTT TRBD1 TRBJ2-2 NA TRBV5-1
CATSRDPGHNTGELFF TGTGCCACCAGCAGAGATCCGGGACACAACACCGGGGAGCTGTTTTTT NA TRBJ2-2 NA TRBV15
CASSQSGRDGSNTEAFF TGCGCCAGCAGTCAATCTGGCAGGGACGGTTCGAACACTGAAGCTTTCTTT NA TRBJ1-1 NA TRBV23-1
CASSMRTGANTGELFF TGTGCCAGTAGTATGCGGACAGGGGCTAACACCGGGGAGCTGTTTTTT TRBD1 TRBJ2-2 once TRBV19